The 14 T cell receptor beta chains listed next were all sequenced from one sample in a study of shared clonotypes between healthy human individuals (dated by TCRdb to the early 2020s). CD8 naive samples were obtained by positive selection for CCR7 among CD45RO-negative cells, yielding a CD45RA+CCR7+ population from which TemRA cells were excluded. Library preparation employed the immunoSEQ multiplex PCR assay. TCRdb provides this immuneACCESS table in a form limited to in-frame rearrangements. Some clones are lacking; in checked studies, under half of them reflect an unresolved V gene, and why the rest are absent is not known. Here the sample has about 2 million clones; roughly 95% occur a single time. Of the sample, more than 0.95% falls within the top ten clones. Sequenced input: naive CD8+ T cells sorted from blood. Reading the label with the study, this specimen's cell subset or site is: CD45RA+CCR7+. All receptors come from a man between 18 and 29 years old in good health.

This clone has just one count. This sequence joins TRBV19 and TRBJ2-1; D ambiguous. V was trimmed by 1 base and J by 7 bases, leaving 8 bases between them. Germline CDR1 and CDR2: LNHDA and SQIVND (reference sequence). The CDR3 extends over 13 amino acids. This CDR3 reads CASSIVSTNEQFF. The CDR3 DNA reads as TGTGCCAGTAGTATAGTTTCCACTAATGAGCAGTTCTTC.

To note about this clone: Other DNA variants within this sample encode the same CDR3. The chain employs TRBV9 and TRBJ1-5; D remains unclear. The germline gives CDR1 SGDLS, CDR2 YYNGEE. V lost 0 bases to trimming and J lost 6 bases, with 10 bases between them. The CDR3 extends over 14 amino acids. In DNA form, the CDR3 reads TGTGCCAGCAGCGTAGGGGGAGGGAGTCAGCCCCAGCATTTT. This codes for CASSVGGGSQPQHF.

J is TRBJ1-1 and V is TRBV6-5; unclear D gene. With 6 bases removed from V and 8 bases from J, the gap between germline ends came to 13 bases. CDR3 length equals 12 residues. Germline assignment: CDR1 MNHEY and CDR2 SVGAGI. In DNA form, the CDR3 reads TGTGCCAGCAGCCCTGGACGGATGGAAGCTTTCTTT. Its protein product is CASSPGRMEAFF.

V is TRBV5-1 and J is TRBJ2-5, with D perhaps assigned TRBD1 or TRBD2 (5 bases each). The length of the CDR3 is 16 residues. V lost 2 bases to trimming and J lost 2 bases, with 16 bases between them. Germline values: CDR1 SGHRS, CDR2 YFSETQ. Here the CDR3 reads CASSFYWDAAQETQYF. Here the CDR3 DNA reads TGCGCCAGCAGCTTTTATTGGGACGCAGCTCAAGAGACCCAGTACTTC.

The CDR3 here is CASSLRGQTEAFF. CDR3 nucleotide sequence: TGTGCCAGCAGTTTACGGGGACAAACTGAAGCTTTCTTT. This rearrangement joins TRBV27 to TRBJ1-1; a possible D gene is TRBD1 (6 bases). The CDR3 sequence is 13 residues long. The germline V gene has CDR1 MNHEY and CDR2 SMNVEV (reference sequence). V lost 2 bases and J lost 5, with 9 bases in between.

This sequence joins TRBV28 and TRBJ1-1; tentative D call: TRBD1 (6 bases). The V gene lost 3 bases and the J gene lost 7 bases, with 15 bases spanning the gap. The CDR3 runs to 14 residues. Germline V lookup: CDR1 MDHEN, CDR2 SYDVKM. CDR3 nucleotide sequence: TGTGCCAGCAGTTTGAGGGGAGGGGGGTTTGAAGCTTTCTTT. Translating gives CASSLRGGGFEAFF.

V gene TRBV28 combines with J gene TRBJ1-4; D is perhaps TRBD1 (6 bases). V was cut by 2 bases and J by 8 bases, with 12 bases left in between. CDR3 size: 14 residues. Germline CDR1 and CDR2: MDHEN and SYDVKM. In DNA form, the CDR3 reads TGTGCCAGCAGTTTACGGCCCCAGGGGGAAAAACTGTTTTTT. Its protein product is CASSLRPQGEKLFF.

The chain combines TRBV10-2 with TRBJ1-6; 8 bases match TRBD1. V shed 4 bases and J 8 bases; nucleotides not matched to a gene: 7. CDR3 length: 15 amino acids. CDR1 and CDR2 from the germline V gene are WSHSY and SAAADI. The CDR3 protein is CASSGLDRGDSPLHF. For the CDR3, the DNA is TGCGCCAGCAGTGGCCTCGACAGGGGAGATTCACCCCTCCACTTT.

This rearrangement joins TRBV4-1 to TRBJ1-3, with TRBD1 as a possible D gene (5 bases). V lost 3 bases and J lost 7, with 16 bases in between. The CDR3 extends over 15 amino acids. Germline CDR1 MGHRA, CDR2 YSYEKL. The CDR3 nucleotides are TGCGCCAGCAGCCAGCTACTCGGGGACCGGAACACCATATATTTT. Its translation is CASSQLLGDRNTIYF.

V usage is TRBV7-9 and J usage is TRBJ2-1; possible D gene TRBD2, 5 bases. V lost 7 bases, J lost 0 bases, and 10 bases lay in between. Germline V gene data show CDR1 as SEHNR and CDR2 as FQNEAQ (reference sequence). The CDR3 has 14 amino acids. CDR3 amino acids: CASTYGGSYNEQFF. CDR3 DNA sequence: TGTGCCAGCACTTACGGAGGCTCCTACAATGAGCAGTTCTTC.

The chain employs TRBV5-6 and TRBJ2-1, with 11 positions matching TRBD2. The CDR3 has 15 residues. The germline V gene encodes CDR1 SGHDT and CDR2 YYEEEE. V shed 4 bases, J shed 3 bases, and the junction held 3 bases outside the gene matches. This chain's CDR3 is CASSLSGRGYNEQFF. CDR3 bases: TGTGCCAGCAGCCTTAGCGGGAGGGGCTACAATGAGCAGTTCTTC. Filled out from reference TRBV5-6 and TRBJ2-1, the complete variable domain reads DAGVTQSPTHLIKTRGQQVTLRCSPKSGHDTVSWYQQALGQGPQFIFQYYEEEERQRGNFPDRFSGHQFPNYSSELNVNALLLGDSALYLCASSLSGRGYNEQFFGPGTRLTVL.

The V call is TRBV7-9, the J call TRBJ1-1; D not certain. Trimming took off 5 bases at V and 8 bases at J, with 15 bases between the two ends. The CDR3 has 13 residues. Germline loops: CDR1 SEHNR, CDR2 FQNEAQ (reference sequence). Here the CDR3 DNA reads TGTGCCAGCAGCCCGGACGGACCGAACGAAGCTTTCTTT. Translating it yields CASSPDGPNEAFF. Using reference TRBV7-9 and TRBJ1-1 for the parts outside the CDR3, the full variable domain is DTGVSQNPRHKITKRGQNVTFRCDPISEHNRLYWYRQTLGQGPEFLTYFQNEAQLEKSRLLSDRFSAERPKGSFSTLEIQRTEQGDSAMYLCASSPDGPNEAFFGQGTRLTVV.

The chain employs TRBV1 and TRBJ1-5; TRBD1 was called by the table and not checked on the DNA. TRBV1 is a listed pseudogene. This CDR3 is built from 15 residues. DNA of the CDR3: TGCACCAGCAGCCGGGACAGCTATAGCAATCAGCCCCAGCATTTT. As protein: CTSSRDSYSNQPQHF.

The V gene is TRBV4-1, the J gene TRBJ2-1; unclear D gene. Trimming removed 3 bases at V and 5 bases at J, with 5 bases between. The germline gives CDR1 MGHRA, CDR2 YSYEKL. The CDR3 covers 12 residues. The CDR3 DNA sequence: TGCGCCAGCAGCCATCCCCACAATGAGCAGTTCTTC. This translates into CASSHPHNEQFF.